The 26 T cell receptor beta chains in this list originate from one sample, sequenced in a study of tissue T cells after allogeneic stem cell transplantation. TCRdb keeps only in-frame clones here, not all; method: immunoSEQ multiplex PCR. This table holds 5,500 to 6,500 clones, roughly two fifths found once. Time point specified: mouse harvest day 7 after allogeneic transplant. Tail vein injection delivered 10^7 T-cell-depleted bone marrow cells and 10^6 splenic CD5+ T cells. The sample taken for sequencing was skin. The origin of the receptors is a female BALB/c mouse given C57BL/6 T cells with graft-versus-host disease after an allogeneic hematopoietic cell transplant.

Of note for this clone: Gene labels here are mouse ones. The sequence runs out 1 residue before the end of the CDR3; the remainder is reconstructed from the germline J gene. The chain combines TRBV12-1 with TRBJ1-4; 7 nucleotides align to TRBD1. Germline V gene sequence: CDR1 SGHSN, CDR2 HYEKVE. The CDR3 is 15 amino acids. V lost 0 bases and J lost 4; bases outside the gene matches: 4. The CDR3 region is CASSLPGQNNERLFF. Partial CDR3 DNA: TGTGCCAGCTCTCTCCCGGGACAGAACAACGAAAGATTATTT.

Points on this clone: Gene labels here are mouse ones. Read coverage stops 1 residue before the CDR3 terminus; the germline J gene supplies the remainder. The sample carries other DNA sequences with the same CDR3. The V and J genes are TRBV26 and TRBJ1-3; D is unclear. Germline lookup yields CDR1 KGHPV and CDR2 FQNQEV (reference sequence). The CDR3 is 14 amino acids. V lost 3 bases and J 0 bases, leaving 6 bases between the germline ends. The covered CDR3 bases are TGTGCCAGCAGTCTTAGTAATTCTGGAAATACGCTCTAT. Encoded protein: CASSLSNSGNTLY. The whole CDR3 sequence reads CASSLSNSGNTLYF.

Remarks on this clone: Genes and germline come from the mouse. Read data end 1 residue before the CDR3 end; the end is taken from the germline J gene. The rearrangement joins TRBV31 to TRBJ2-7; TRBD1 agrees at 7 bases. Germline CDR1 reads GKSSPN; CDR2 reads SITVG. V gave up 1 base and J gave up 7 bases; unmatched junction bases: 4. The CDR3 sequence is 12 residues long. Here the CDR3 reads CAWSQQGWEQYF. The covered CDR3 bases are TGTGCCTGGAGTCAACAGGGGTGGGAACAGTAC.

This clone rates as medium-sized. Genes here carry mouse names. Coverage ceases 1 residue before the CDR3 finishes, and the germline J gene fills in the end. The chain is built from TRBV19 and TRBJ1-5, with a possible D match to TRBD1 (5 bases). Trimming stripped 2 bases from V and 0 bases from J, with 9 bases between. Germline V CDR1 and CDR2: FNHDT, SITEND (reference sequence). The CDR3 contains 15 residues. The part of the CDR3 DNA that was read is TGTGCCAGCAGTATCCGGACAAATAACAACCAGGCTCCGCTT. This codes for CASSIRTNNNQAPL. The CDR3 as a whole reads CASSIRTNNNQAPLF.

On this clone: All gene names here are mouse names. The sequenced fragment ends 1 residue before the CDR3 boundary, so the rest is inferred from the germline J gene. The sample contains more than one DNA sequence encoding this CDR3. The gene calls are TRBV26 and TRBJ2-4; D not resolved. Trimming shortened V by 3 bases and J by 0 bases, and 4 bases separated the two germline ends. Germline V lookup: CDR1 KGHPV, CDR2 FQNQEV (reference sequence). The CDR3 loop spans 13 amino acids. CDR3 region: CASSLGSQNTLYF. CDR3 DNA (partial): TGTGCCAGCAGTCTAGGTAGTCAAAACACCTTGTAC.

As to this clone: Gene labels here are mouse ones. The CDR3 is cut off 1 residue early in the read; its end comes from the germline J gene. The V and J genes are TRBV26 and TRBJ2-2; no clear D. The CDR3 length is 14 residues. V gave up 5 bases and J gave up 4 bases, with 11 bases separating them. Germline CDR1 is KGHPV and CDR2 is FQNQEV (reference sequence). The CDR3 spells CASSGRQSTGQLYF. Incomplete CDR3 DNA: TGTGCCAGCAGTGGGAGGCAAAGCACCGGGCAGCTCTAC.

There are a few counts of this clone. Genes and germline are mouse. The observed sequence ends 1 residue before the CDR3 terminus, with the missing tail filled in from the germline J gene. V gene TRBV3 combines with J gene TRBJ2-1; maybe TRBD1 (6 bases). Germline V gene sequence: CDR1 SNHLY, CDR2 FYNGKV (reference sequence). Trimming took 3 bases from V and 5 from J, leaving 8 bases between them. The CDR3 length is 13 residues. The CDR3 loop is CASSFYRDAEQFF. The sequenced part of the CDR3 DNA is TGTGCCAGCAGCTTCTACAGGGATGCTGAGCAGTTC.

This clone was found once. Mouse germline and gene names are used. The CDR3 sequence: CASTGQGARDTQYF. The DNA read from the CDR3 is TGTGCCAGCACCGGACAGGGGGCGAGAGACACCCAGTAC. The V and J genes are TRBV14 and TRBJ2-5; 11 bases agree with TRBD1. With the read ending 1 residue before the CDR3 end, the germline J gene is used to fill in that end. This CDR3 spans 14 amino acids. In germline, CDR1 is SGHDT, CDR2 FRDEAV. V lost 6 bases and J lost 5; bases outside the gene matches: 5.

Remarks on this clone: Gene and germline names: mouse. With the read ending 1 residue before the CDR3 end, the germline J gene is used to fill in that end. This rearrangement joins TRBV12-2 to TRBJ1-4; tentative D call: TRBD1 (6 bases). Trimming removed 2 bases at V and 3 bases at J, with 9 bases between. The CDR3 runs 14 residues. Per the germline V gene, CDR1 is SGHLS and CDR2 is HYDKME. CDR3 residues: CASSPQGANERLFF. Partial CDR3 DNA: TGTGCCAGCTCTCCACAGGGCGCCAACGAAAGATTATTT.

With respect to this clone: Gene names are mouse gene names. From the germline J gene comes the end of the CDR3, since the read stops 1 residue before it. V and J are TRBV26 and TRBJ1-6, with 8 bases matching TRBD1. TRBJ1-6 carries the ORF label, with uncertain function. The CDR3 extends over 12 amino acids. The junction had 1 base not matched to a gene; V was cut back by 2 bases and J by 13 bases. Germline V gives CDR1 KGHPV, CDR2 FQNQEV (reference sequence). The CDR3 spells CASSLGQGPLYF. The covered CDR3 bases are TGTGCCAGCAGTCTGGGACAGGGCCCCCTCTAC.

This clone is medium-sized by share. The gene symbols are mouse symbols. The read ends 1 residue early relative to the CDR3; the germline J gene fills the gap. This chain joins TRBV12-2 and TRBJ2-7; 12 positions agree with TRBD2. V lost 4 bases to trimming and J lost 0 bases; unmatched junction nucleotides: 3. Looked up from germline, CDR1 is SGHLS and CDR2 is HYDKME. The CDR3 is made up of 15 amino acids. Here the CDR3 reads CASSRDWGDSYEQYF. The part of the CDR3 DNA that was read is TGTGCCAGCTCCCGGGACTGGGGGGACTCCTATGAACAGTAC.

Points on this clone: Genes and germline are mouse. The CDR3 extends 1 residue past the end of the read, so its final part is completed from the germline J gene. V gene TRBV26 combines with J gene TRBJ2-3; 8 nucleotides match TRBD2. The CDR3 runs 17 residues. Looked up from germline, CDR1 is KGHPV and CDR2 is FQNQEV (reference sequence). V dropped 2 bases and J dropped 1; count of bases not matched to a gene: 8. The CDR3 loop is CASSLGGGGAGAETLYF. The sequenced part of the CDR3 DNA is TGTGCCAGCAGTCTGGGCGGGGGGGGCGCCGGTGCAGAAACGCTGTAT.

As concerns this clone: All gene names here are mouse names. The missing CDR3 end, 1 residue past where the read stops, is filled in from the germline J gene. V is TRBV26 and J is TRBJ2-5; D unclear. Trimming removed 6 bases from V and 3 bases from J, with 4 bases in between. CDR1 is KGHPV and CDR2 is FQNQEV in the germline V gene (reference sequence). The CDR3 length is 11 residues. This chain's CDR3 is CASSRQDTQYF. Incomplete CDR3 DNA: TGTGCCAGCAGCCGGCAAGACACCCAGTAC.

This clone was seen a handful of times. Genes and germline are mouse. The read is 1 residue too short to cover the CDR3 end, so that end is filled in from the germline J gene. The chain combines TRBV31 with TRBJ1-2; D gene uncertain. The germline CDR1 and CDR2 sequences are GKSSPN and SITVG. This CDR3 is 13 amino acids long. Trimming took 4 bases from V and 0 from J, leaving 9 bases between them. The chain's CDR3 is CAWTGFANSDYTF. The DNA read from the CDR3 is TGTGCCTGGACGGGCTTTGCAAACTCCGACTACACC.

As for this clone: The genes and germline here are from mouse. The read stops 1 residue short of the end of the CDR3; the missing end is completed from the germline J gene. This rearrangement joins TRBV26 to TRBJ2-5, with unresolved D. From germline, CDR1 is KGHPV and CDR2 FQNQEV (reference sequence). This CDR3 has 14 amino acids. Trimming took 4 bases from V and 2 from J, leaving 10 bases between them. CDR3 sequence reads: CASSPPPVQDTQYF. The part of the CDR3 DNA that was read is TGTGCCAGCAGTCCCCCCCCAGTCCAAGACACCCAGTAC.

This clone was counted between two and nine times. Mouse gene names apply. The observed sequence ends 1 residue before the CDR3 terminus, with the missing tail filled in from the germline J gene. The chain carries TRBV23 and TRBJ2-1; TRBD2, the table's D call, was not compared with the DNA. This CDR3 has 16 amino acids. The germline V gene encodes CDR1 KGHTA and CDR2 FQNQQP. The CDR3 protein is CSSSPLTGGAEAEQFF. The CDR3 bases that were read are TGCTCCAGCAGTCCCTTGACTGGGGGGGCAGAAGCTGAGCAGTTC.

Details on this clone: Germline and genes: mouse. The sequenced CDR3 bases are TGTGCCAGCAGCTCACTACACGGCGGGAGTCAAAACACCTTGTAC. The encoded protein is CASSSLHGGSQNTLY. The entire CDR3 protein reads CASSSLHGGSQNTLYF. This chain links TRBV2 with TRBJ2-4, with D uncertain. The read falls 1 residue short of the CDR3 end, and the missing part is taken from the germline J gene. The CDR3 consists of 16 residues. V was clipped by 5 bases and J by 0 bases, with 15 bases between them. Per germline, CDR1 LGHNA and CDR2 YSYQKL.

A remark on this clone: Mouse gene names apply. The missing CDR3 end, 1 residue past where the read stops, is filled in from the germline J gene. The chain employs TRBV3 and TRBJ2-1, with 11 bases lining up with TRBD2. The CDR3 is 16 amino acids. V was clipped by 4 bases and J by 0 bases; unmatched bases: 2. Per germline, CDR1 SNHLY and CDR2 FYNGKV (reference sequence). Incomplete CDR3 DNA: TGTGCCAGCAGCTCGGGACTGGGGGTTAACTATGCTGAGCAGTTC. Translation: CASSSGLGVNYAEQF. The whole CDR3 reads CASSSGLGVNYAEQFF.

Worth noting for this clone: One junction end disagrees with the germline gene, perhaps due to a read error. Gene names are the mouse ones. The CDR3 loop reads CASSPTGQSTLYF. Incomplete CDR3 DNA: TGTGCCAGCAGTCCGACTGGGCAAAGCACCTTGTAC. This chain joins TRBV26 and TRBJ2-4, with 7 nucleotides matching TRBD2. The read terminates 1 residue before the CDR3 end, so the remaining end is supplied by the germline J gene. The V gene's germline CDR1 is KGHPV and CDR2 FQNQEV (reference sequence). This CDR3 has 13 residues. Looking up the rest from reference TRBV26 and TRBJ2-4 gives the full variable domain: NSKVIQTPRYLVKGQGQKAKMRCIPEKGHPVVFWYQQNKNNEFKFLINFQNQEVLQQIDMTEKRFSAECPSNSPCSLEIQSSEAGDSALYLCASSPTGQSTLYFGAGTRLSVL.

Of note for this clone: Gene names are the mouse ones. The missing CDR3 end, 1 residue past where the read stops, is filled in from the germline J gene. V is TRBV13-3 and J is TRBJ2-5; 13 bases map to TRBD2. The CDR3 spans 14 residues. The germline CDR1 and CDR2 sequences are NNHDY and SYVADS. Losses at the gene ends were 4 bases for V and 6 bases for J; bases not matched to a gene: 2. The sequenced CDR3 bases are TGTGCCAGCAGTCGGGACTGGGGGGGGGACACCCAGTAC. This sequence encodes CASSRDWGGDTQY. From start to end, the CDR3 is CASSRDWGGDTQYF.

Details on this clone: Genes and germline come from the mouse. From the germline J gene comes the end of the CDR3, since the read stops 1 residue before it. The V call is TRBV2, the J call TRBJ2-5; TRBD2 matches at 9 bases. After removal of 1 base from V and 6 bases from J, the junction contained 2 bases not matched to a gene. The germline V gene encodes CDR1 LGHNA and CDR2 YSYQKL. This CDR3 region has 14 residues. The sequenced CDR3 bases are TGTGCCAGCAGCCAAGGACTGGGGGCTGACACCCAGTAC. Translated, it gives CASSQGLGADTQY. The entire CDR3 protein is CASSQGLGADTQYF.

As regards this clone: The gene names here belong to mouse. The CDR3 extends 1 residue past the end of the read, so its final part is completed from the germline J gene. The chain couples TRBV13-2 to TRBJ2-7; D may be TRBD1 or TRBD2 (5 bases each). Trimming took off 0 bases at V and 0 bases at J, with 10 bases between the two ends. Per germline, CDR1 NNHNN and CDR2 SYGAGS (reference sequence). This CDR3 region has 15 residues. The CDR3 here is CASGDAGVSSYEQYF. The CDR3 DNA, read in part, is TGTGCCAGCGGTGATGCGGGGGTGAGCTCCTATGAACAGTAC.

This clone ranks as medium-sized. Genes and germline are mouse. The CDR3 is cut off 1 residue early in the read; its end comes from the germline J gene. The chain recombines TRBV5 with TRBJ2-7; 9 nucleotides match TRBD2. The CDR3 covers 15 residues. The germline V gene has CDR1 LGHNA and CDR2 YNLKQL (reference sequence). V dropped 1 base and J dropped 3; count of bases not matched to a gene: 4. The part of the CDR3 DNA that was read is TGTGCCAGCAGCCAAGCGGACTGGGGTTTCTATGAACAGTAC. It yields the protein CASSQADWGFYEQY. The CDR3 as a whole reads CASSQADWGFYEQYF.

This clone was observed a few times. Mouse names are used for the genes. The read halts 1 residue ahead of the CDR3 end, with the missing end drawn from the germline J gene. The chain joins TRBV26 to TRBJ2-5; D call uncertain. CDR1 and CDR2 (germline): KGHPV, FQNQEV (reference sequence). This CDR3 spans 11 amino acids. The ends were cut back, 4 bases at V and 4 bases at J, with 3 bases in the middle. CDR3 DNA (partial): TGTGCCAGCAGTCCCGAAGACACCCAGTAC. Translated: CASSPEDTQY. The entire CDR3 is CASSPEDTQYF. Filled out from reference TRBV26 and TRBJ2-5, the complete variable domain reads NSKVIQTPRYLVKGQGQKAKMRCIPEKGHPVVFWYQQNKNNEFKFLINFQNQEVLQQIDMTEKRFSAECPSNSPCSLEIQSSEAGDSALYLCASSPEDTQYFGPGTRLLVL.

Worth noting for this clone: Gene labels here are mouse ones. The read terminates 1 residue ahead of where the CDR3 ends, so the germline J gene completes it. This sequence joins TRBV20 and TRBJ1-2, with 7 bases lining up with TRBD1. This CDR3 has 12 amino acids. CDR1 and CDR2 (germline): GFQATS, STVNSAI. CDR3 DNA (partial): TGTGGGGAGGGGGCAGGGGACTCCGACTACACC. Amino acids: CGEGAGDSDYT. The entire CDR3 reads CGEGAGDSDYTF.

As regards this clone: Gene and germline names: mouse. The DNA ends 1 residue before the CDR3 does, and the rest of the CDR3 is filled in from the germline J gene. The V gene is TRBV19, the J gene TRBJ2-1; unclear D gene. The CDR3 is 14 amino acids. Looked up from germline, CDR1 is FNHDT and CDR2 is SITEND (reference sequence). Trimming pared 5 bases from V and 0 bases from J, leaving 9 bases between. The CDR3 DNA, read in part, is TGTGCCAGCAGAGAGGGATATAACTATGCTGAGCAGTTC. Its protein product is CASREGYNYAEQF. The whole CDR3 sequence is CASREGYNYAEQFF.